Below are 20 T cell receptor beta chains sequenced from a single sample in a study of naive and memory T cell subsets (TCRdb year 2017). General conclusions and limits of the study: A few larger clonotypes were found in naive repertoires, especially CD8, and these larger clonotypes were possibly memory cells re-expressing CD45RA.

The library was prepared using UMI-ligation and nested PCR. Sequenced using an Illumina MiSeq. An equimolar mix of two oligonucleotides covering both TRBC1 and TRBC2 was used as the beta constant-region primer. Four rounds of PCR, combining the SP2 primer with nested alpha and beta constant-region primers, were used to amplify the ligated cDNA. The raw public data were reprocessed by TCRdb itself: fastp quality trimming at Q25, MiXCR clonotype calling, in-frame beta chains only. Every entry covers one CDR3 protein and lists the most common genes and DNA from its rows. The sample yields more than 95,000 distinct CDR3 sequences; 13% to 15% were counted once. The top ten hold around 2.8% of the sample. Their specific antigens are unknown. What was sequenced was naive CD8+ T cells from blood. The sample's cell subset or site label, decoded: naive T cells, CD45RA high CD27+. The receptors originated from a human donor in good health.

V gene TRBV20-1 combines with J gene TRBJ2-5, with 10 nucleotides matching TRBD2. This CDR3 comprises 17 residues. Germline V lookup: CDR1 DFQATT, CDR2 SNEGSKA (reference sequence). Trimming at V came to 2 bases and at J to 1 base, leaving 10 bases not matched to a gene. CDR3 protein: CSARTPLAGGIQETQYF. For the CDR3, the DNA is TGCAGTGCTAGAACCCCCTTAGCGGGGGGCATCCAAGAGACCCAGTACTTC.

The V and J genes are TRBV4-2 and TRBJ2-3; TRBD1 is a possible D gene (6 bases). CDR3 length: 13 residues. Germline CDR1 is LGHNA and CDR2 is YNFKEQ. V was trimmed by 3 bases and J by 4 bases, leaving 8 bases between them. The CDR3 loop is CASSQRTADTQYF. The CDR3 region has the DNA TGTGCCAGCAGCCAGAGGACAGCAGATACGCAGTATTTT.

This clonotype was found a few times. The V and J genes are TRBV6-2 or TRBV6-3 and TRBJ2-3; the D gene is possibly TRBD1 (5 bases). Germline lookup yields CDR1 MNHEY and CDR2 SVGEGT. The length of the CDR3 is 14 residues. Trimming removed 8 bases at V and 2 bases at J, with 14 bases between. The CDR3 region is CASVRRQFTDTQYF. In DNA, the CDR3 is TGTGCCAGCGTGCGGAGACAGTTCACAGATACGCAGTATTTT.

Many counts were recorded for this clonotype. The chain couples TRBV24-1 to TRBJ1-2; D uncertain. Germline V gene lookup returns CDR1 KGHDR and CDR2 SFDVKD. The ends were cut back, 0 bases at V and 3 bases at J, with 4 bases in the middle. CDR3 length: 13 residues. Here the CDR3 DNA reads TGTGCCACCAGTGATTTGAACGACTATGGCTACACCTTC. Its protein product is CATSDLNDYGYTF.

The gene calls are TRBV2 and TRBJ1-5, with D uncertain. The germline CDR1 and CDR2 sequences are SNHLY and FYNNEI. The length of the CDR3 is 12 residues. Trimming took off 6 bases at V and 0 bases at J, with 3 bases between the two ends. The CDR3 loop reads CASRGSNQPQHF. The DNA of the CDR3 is TGTGCCAGCAGAGGTAGCAATCAGCCCCAGCATTTT.

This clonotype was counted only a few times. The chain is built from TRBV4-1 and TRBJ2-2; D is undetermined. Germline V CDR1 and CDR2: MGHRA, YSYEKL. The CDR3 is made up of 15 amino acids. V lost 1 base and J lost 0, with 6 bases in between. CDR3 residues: CASSQGPANTGELFF. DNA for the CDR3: TGCGCCAGCAGCCAAGGCCCGGCGAACACCGGGGAGCTGTTTTTT.

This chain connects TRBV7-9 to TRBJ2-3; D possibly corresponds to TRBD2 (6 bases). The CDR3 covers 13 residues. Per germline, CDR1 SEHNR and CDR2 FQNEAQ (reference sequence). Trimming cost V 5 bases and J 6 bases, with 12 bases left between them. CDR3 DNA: TGTGCCAGCAGCGGGGGGAACGTCGATACGCAGTATTTT. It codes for CASSGGNVDTQYF.

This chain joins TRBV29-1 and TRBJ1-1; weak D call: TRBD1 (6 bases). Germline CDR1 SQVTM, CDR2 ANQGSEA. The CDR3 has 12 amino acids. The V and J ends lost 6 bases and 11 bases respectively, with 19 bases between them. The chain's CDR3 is CSVLGGQMTAFF. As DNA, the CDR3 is TGCAGCGTCCTGGGAGGACAGATGACGGCTTTCTTT.

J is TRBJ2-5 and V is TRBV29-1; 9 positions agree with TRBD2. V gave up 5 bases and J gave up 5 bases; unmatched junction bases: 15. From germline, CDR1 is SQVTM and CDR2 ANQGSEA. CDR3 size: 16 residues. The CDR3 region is CSVPLVVAGVSETQYF. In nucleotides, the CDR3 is TGCAGCGTTCCCCTCGTAGTAGCGGGAGTATCGGAGACCCAGTACTTC.

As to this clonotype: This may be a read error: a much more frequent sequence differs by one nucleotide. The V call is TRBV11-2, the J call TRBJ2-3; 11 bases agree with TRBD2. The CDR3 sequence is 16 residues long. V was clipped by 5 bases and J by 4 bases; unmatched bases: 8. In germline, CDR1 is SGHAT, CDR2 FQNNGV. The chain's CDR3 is CASSRGLADVADTQYF. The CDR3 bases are TGTGCCAGCAGCCGGGGACTAGCGGACGTTGCAGATACGCAGTATTTT.

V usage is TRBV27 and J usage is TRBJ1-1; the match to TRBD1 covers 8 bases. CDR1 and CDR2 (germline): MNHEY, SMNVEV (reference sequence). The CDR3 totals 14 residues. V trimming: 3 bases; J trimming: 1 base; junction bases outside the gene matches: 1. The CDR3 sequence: CASSFGQGNTEAFF. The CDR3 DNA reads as TGTGCCAGCAGTTTCGGACAGGGGAACACTGAAGCTTTCTTT.

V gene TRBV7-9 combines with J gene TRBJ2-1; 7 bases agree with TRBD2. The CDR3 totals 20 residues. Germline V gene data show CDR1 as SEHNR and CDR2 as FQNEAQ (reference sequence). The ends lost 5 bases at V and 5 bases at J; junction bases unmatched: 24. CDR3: CASSHLTGGSSGPPNNEQFF. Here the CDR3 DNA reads TGTGCCAGCAGCCATCTCACGGGGGGAAGTAGCGGGCCACCCAACAATGAGCAGTTCTTC.

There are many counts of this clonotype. In nucleotides, the CDR3 is TGCAGCGTTGACTTTGGGACAGGAGAGACCCAGTACTTC. This translates into CSVDFGTGETQYF. V usage is TRBV29-1 and J usage is TRBJ2-5; 8 nucleotides align to TRBD1. Germline V gene sequence: CDR1 SQVTM, CDR2 ANQGSEA. The trim removed 3 bases at V and 4 bases at J, leaving 4 bases unmatched. This CDR3 has 13 amino acids. The whole variable domain, remainder taken from reference TRBV29-1 and TRBJ2-5, is SAVISQKPSRDICQRGTSLTIQCQVDSQVTMMFWYRQQPGQSLTLIATANQGSEATYESGFVIDKFPISRPNLTFSTLTVSNMSPEDSSIYLCSVDFGTGETQYFGPGTRLLVL.

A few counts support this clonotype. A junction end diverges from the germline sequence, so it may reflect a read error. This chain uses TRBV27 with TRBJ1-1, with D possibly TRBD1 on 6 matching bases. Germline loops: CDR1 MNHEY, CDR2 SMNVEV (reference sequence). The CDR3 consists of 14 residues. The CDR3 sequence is CASSLSAGARPLAF. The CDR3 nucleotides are TGTGCCAGCAGTTTATCTGCAGGGGCGCGCCCACTCGCATTT.

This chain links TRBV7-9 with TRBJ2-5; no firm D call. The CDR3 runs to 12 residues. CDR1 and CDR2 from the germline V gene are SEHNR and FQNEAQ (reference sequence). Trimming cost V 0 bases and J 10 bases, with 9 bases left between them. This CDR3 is CASSLADRRQYF. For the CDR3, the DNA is TGTGCCAGCAGCTTAGCGGACCGACGCCAGTACTTC.

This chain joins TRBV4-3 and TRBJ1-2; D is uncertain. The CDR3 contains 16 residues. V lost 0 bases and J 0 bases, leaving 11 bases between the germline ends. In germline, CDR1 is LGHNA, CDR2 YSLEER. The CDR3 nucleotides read TGCGCCAGCAGCCAAGATCGGCCAACCGCTAACTATGGCTACACCTTC. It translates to CASSQDRPTANYGYTF.

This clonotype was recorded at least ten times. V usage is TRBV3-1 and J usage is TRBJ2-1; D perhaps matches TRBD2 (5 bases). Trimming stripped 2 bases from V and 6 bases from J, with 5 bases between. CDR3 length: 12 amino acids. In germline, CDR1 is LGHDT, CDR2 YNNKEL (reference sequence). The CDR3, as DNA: TGTGCCAGCAGCCAAACTAGCAATGAGCAGTTCTTC. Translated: CASSQTSNEQFF.

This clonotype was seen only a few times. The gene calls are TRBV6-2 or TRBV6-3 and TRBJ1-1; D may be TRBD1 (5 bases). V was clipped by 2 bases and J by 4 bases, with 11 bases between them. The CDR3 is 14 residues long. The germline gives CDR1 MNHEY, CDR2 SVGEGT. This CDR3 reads CASSYVGESTEAFF. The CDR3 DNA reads TGTGCCAGCAGTTACGTGGGGGAGAGCACTGAAGCTTTCTTT.

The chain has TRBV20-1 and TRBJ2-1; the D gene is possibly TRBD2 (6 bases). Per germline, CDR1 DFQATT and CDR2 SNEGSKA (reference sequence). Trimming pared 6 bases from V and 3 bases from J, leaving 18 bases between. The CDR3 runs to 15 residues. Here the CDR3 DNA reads TGCAGTGCGGACGAGGACTATTCCGACTACAATGAGCAGTTCTTC. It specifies CSADEDYSDYNEQFF.

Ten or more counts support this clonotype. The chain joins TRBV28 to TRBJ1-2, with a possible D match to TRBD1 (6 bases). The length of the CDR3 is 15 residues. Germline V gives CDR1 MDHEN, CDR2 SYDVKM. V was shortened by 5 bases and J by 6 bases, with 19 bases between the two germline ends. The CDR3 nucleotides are TGTGCCAGCAGTCCGCCGATACAGAGGGGGGATGGCTACACCTTC. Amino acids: CASSPPIQRGDGYTF.